The rows below give T cell receptor beta chains drawn from one sample of a study of T-cell memory formation after mild COVID-19. TCRdb re-called the 5' RACE reads with MiXCR, one entry per CDR3 protein. The sample holds under 350,000 distinct CDR3 sequences, under 20% seen once. Sequenced sample: PBMCs or a T cell subset sorted from them (not recorded which). These receptors were collected from a young man who had mild COVID-19 (a few samples of this study predate the infection). Cell type and time point are not known. Both conserved end residues are part of each CDR3. A D gene is named only where the DNA matches it firmly. The listing skips clone size in some rows; elsewhere it reads once, few, many or a size class.

V gene	clone size	J gene	D gene	CDR3 protein	CDR3 DNA
TRBV10-2	-	TRBJ2-7	TRBD2	CASSDGTSLYEQYF	TGCGCCAGCAGTGACGGGACTAGTCTCTACGAGCAGTACTTC
TRBV7-2	once	TRBJ2-1	-	CASSFSDSYNEQFF	TGTGCCAGCAGCTTCTCGGACAGTTACAATGAGCAGTTCTTC
TRBV20-1	-	TRBJ2-5	-	CSVDSTGGTQYF	TGCAGTGTTGACTCCACAGGAGGGACCCAGTACTTC
TRBV12-5	-	TRBJ1-2	TRBD1	CASGPQGFGYTF	TGTGCTAGTGGGCCACAGGGGTTTGGCTACACCTTC
TRBV18	-	TRBJ1-1	-	CASSPLDGHTEAFF	TGTGCCAGCTCACCCCTGGACGGCCACACTGAAGCTTTCTTT
TRBV7-2	-	TRBJ1-5	-	CASSTPPQPQHF	TGTGCCAGCAGCACGCCCCCTCAGCCCCAGCATTTT
TRBV3-1	-	TRBJ1-2	TRBD1	CASSQARRDRVYGYTF	TGTGCCAGCAGCCAAGCCCGCCGGGACAGGGTCTATGGCTACACCTTC
TRBV7-2	-	TRBJ1-6	-	CASSLDRHTYNSPLHF	TGTGCCAGCAGCTTAGACCGGCACACCTATAATTCACCCCTCCACTTT
TRBV4-2	-	TRBJ2-3	TRBD2	CASSQGPKGSGGSDTQYF	TGTGCCAGCAGCCAAGGCCCAAAGGGTAGCGGGGGTTCAGATACGCAGTATTTT
TRBV4-1	few	TRBJ2-5	TRBD1	CASSPLLRQGQETQYF	TGCGCCAGCAGCCCTCTACTTAGACAGGGCCAAGAGACCCAGTACTTC
TRBV11-2	few	TRBJ1-3	TRBD1	CASSPQGAGNTIYF	TGTGCCAGCAGCCCACAGGGGGCAGGAAACACCATATATTTT
TRBV4-1	-	TRBJ2-3	TRBD2	CASSQEGSGGSTDTQYF	TGCGCCAGCAGCCAAGAGGGGAGCGGGGGTAGCACAGATACGCAGTATTTT
TRBV28	few	TRBJ1-1	-	CASSYPRAGTHTEAFF	TGTGCCAGCAGCTACCCCCGGGCAGGGACCCACACTGAAGCTTTCTTT
TRBV7-2	-	TRBJ1-2	-	CASGPQGRSSFYGYTF	TGTGCCAGCGGCCCCCAGGGGCGTTCTTCTTTCTATGGCTACACCTTC
TRBV24-1	many	TRBJ2-5	TRBD1	CATSETGQHQETQYF	TGTGCCACCAGTGAAACGGGACAGCACCAAGAGACCCAGTACTTC
TRBV4-1	few	TRBJ2-5	-	CASSQRVEQQETQYF	TGCGCCAGCAGCCAACGGGTGGAGCAACAAGAGACCCAGTACTTC
TRBV10-3	-	TRBJ2-7	TRBD2	CAISESAGAYEQYF	TGTGCCATCAGTGAGTCTGCGGGGGCCTACGAGCAGTACTTC
TRBV12-3/TRBV12-4	few	TRBJ1-2	TRBD1	CASSSGQGLGGYTF	TGTGCCAGCAGTTCGGGACAGGGACTAGGAGGCTACACCTTC
TRBV6-5	few	TRBJ2-5	TRBD2	CASRRTSGGVLETQYF	TGTGCCAGCAGGCGGACTAGCGGGGGGGTTTTAGAGACCCAGTACTTC
TRBV9	-	TRBJ2-2	TRBD1	CASSVDGQGDTGELFF	TGTGCCAGCAGCGTAGACGGGCAGGGGGACACCGGGGAGCTGTTTTTT
TRBV20-1	few	TRBJ1-1	TRBD1	CSARVGTGGSGTEAFF	TGCAGTGCTAGAGTGGGGACAGGGGGCTCGGGAACTGAAGCTTTCTTT
TRBV23-1	-	TRBJ1-5	-	CASSQSGRGDNQPQHF	TGCGCCAGCAGTCAATCGGGCAGGGGCGACAATCAGCCCCAGCATTTT
TRBV4-3	many	TRBJ2-3	TRBD2	CASSRTSGVTDTQYF	TGCGCCAGCAGCCGGACTAGCGGGGTCACAGATACGCAGTATTTT
TRBV6-2/TRBV6-3	-	TRBJ1-1	-	CASSLGTGSEAFF	TGTGCCAGCAGCCTCGGAACCGGGAGCGAAGCTTTCTTT
TRBV24-1	few	TRBJ2-3	-	CATSDGSHPQGTQYF	TGTGCCACCAGTGACGGGTCCCACCCACAGGGTACGCAGTATTTT
TRBV20-1	-	TRBJ2-7	TRBD2	CSGAGSSYEQYF	TGCAGTGGAGCGGGGAGCTCCTACGAGCAGTACTTC
TRBV18	-	TRBJ2-5	-	CASSPVASQETQYF	TGTGCCAGCTCACCAGTCGCGTCCCAAGAGACCCAGTACTTC
TRBV9	once	TRBJ1-5	-	CASSPHAGQPQHF	TGTGCCAGCTCCCCCCACGCGGGTCAGCCCCAGCATTTT